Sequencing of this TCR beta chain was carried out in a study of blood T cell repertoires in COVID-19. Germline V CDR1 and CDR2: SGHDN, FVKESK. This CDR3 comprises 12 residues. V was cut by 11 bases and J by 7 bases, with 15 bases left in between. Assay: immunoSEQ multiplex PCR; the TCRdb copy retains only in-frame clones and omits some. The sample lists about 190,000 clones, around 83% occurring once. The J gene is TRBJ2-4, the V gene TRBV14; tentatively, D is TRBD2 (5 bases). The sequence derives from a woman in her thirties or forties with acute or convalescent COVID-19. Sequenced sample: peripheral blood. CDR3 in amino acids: CAARGRRNIQYF. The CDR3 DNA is TGTGCCGCCCGCGGGCGGCGGAACATTCAGTACTTC.